These 24 T cell receptor beta chains share one sample of origin, sequenced in a study of cytomegalovirus exposure and HLA in healthy donors. Amplification used 60 Vbeta primers and 13 Jbeta primers. TCRdb keeps only in-frame clones here, not all; method: immunoSEQ multiplex PCR. The sample lists 150,000 to 200,000 clones, approximately 84% occurring once. Sequenced sample: PBMCs. Receptors originate from a female donor in good health and CMV-seronegative.

This clone was counted a few times. The CDR3 sequence is CASSLKGLAHEQFF. The CDR3 bases are TGTGCCAGCAGCTTAAAGGGACTAGCCCATGAGCAGTTCTTC. The chain recombines TRBV7-3 with TRBJ2-1, with TRBD2 identical over 9 bases. This CDR3 region has 14 residues. The J segment lost 8 bases and the V segment lost 1 base, leaving 3 bases of the junction unmatched. Germline assignment: CDR1 SGHTA and CDR2 FQGTGA.

The chain combines TRBV6-5 with TRBJ1-2; 7 bases are shared with TRBD1. The CDR3 runs 14 residues. J was trimmed by 6 bases and V by 7 bases; bases with no gene match: 11. Germline CDR1 MNHEY, CDR2 SVGAGI. The CDR3 bases are TGTGCCAGCACCACGACAGGGTGGTTTGATGGCTACACCTTC. Residues: CASTTTGWFDGYTF.

The chain joins TRBV7-9 to TRBJ1-1; 7 nucleotides align to TRBD1. Germline V gives CDR1 SEHNR, CDR2 FQNEAQ (reference sequence). The ends lost 1 base at V and 5 bases at J; junction bases unmatched: 10. There are 16 residues in the CDR3. The CDR3 sequence is CASSLGGQVVWTEAFF. The CDR3 region has the DNA TGTGCCAGCAGCTTAGGAGGACAGGTGGTTTGGACTGAAGCTTTCTTT.

This clone occurred a few times. The chain uses TRBV7-3 and TRBJ2-1; TRBD2 matches 9 bases. This CDR3 spans 14 amino acids. V was clipped by 3 bases and J by 9 bases; unmatched bases: 6. Germline assignment: CDR1 SGHTA and CDR2 FQGTGA. The CDR3 DNA reads as TGTGCCAGCAGCTTTGCGGGGGGGCCTGGTGAGCAGTTCTTC. Protein sequence: CASSFAGGPGEQFF.

The chain recombines TRBV7-9 with TRBJ2-1; TRBD2 matches 11 bases. V trimming: 8 bases; J trimming: 8 bases; junction bases outside the gene matches: 5. The CDR3 contains 13 residues. Looked up from germline, CDR1 is SEHNR and CDR2 is FQNEAQ (reference sequence). CDR3 residues: CASLAGGFDEQFF. Here the CDR3 DNA reads TGTGCCAGCCTAGCGGGGGGTTTTGATGAGCAGTTCTTC.

In its sample, this clone was seen a few times. The chain carries TRBV5-4 and TRBJ1-6; D is uncertain. The germline CDR1 and CDR2 sequences are SGHNT and YYREEE (reference sequence). Deletions cut 4 bases from V and 0 bases from J, with 11 bases between. The CDR3 loop spans 16 amino acids. Here the CDR3 DNA reads TGTGCCAGCAGCAGAGCAGCGAGCTCCTATAATTCACCCCTCCACTTT. The encoded protein is CASSRAASSYNSPLHF.

The CDR3 DNA reads TGTGCCAGCAGAGGGACAGGGTTCGAAAAACTGTTTTTT. It codes for CASRGTGFEKLFF. The chain uses TRBV28 and TRBJ1-4, with 9 bases identical to TRBD1. In germline, CDR1 is MDHEN, CDR2 SYDVKM. CDR3 length: 13 amino acids. The V and J ends lost 6 bases and 8 bases, in that order; junction bases with no gene match: 4. Full variable domain (remainder filled in from reference TRBV28 and TRBJ1-4): DVKVTQSSRYLVKRTGEKVFLECVQDMDHENMFWYRQDPGLGLRLIYFSYDVKMKEKGDIPEGYSVSREKKERFSLILESASTNQTSMYLCASRGTGFEKLFFGSGTQLSVL.

This clone has just a few counts. The chain is built from TRBV7-8 and TRBJ2-7, with TRBD2 matching 8 bases. The CDR3 extends over 15 amino acids. CDR1 and CDR2 (germline): SGHVS, FQNEAQ. V was clipped by 2 bases and J by 0 bases; unmatched bases: 3. The CDR3 nucleotides read TGTGCCAGCAGCTTACCCCGGGGGGGCTCCTACGAGCAGTACTTC. Residues: CASSLPRGGSYEQYF. Full variable domain (remainder filled in from reference TRBV7-8 and TRBJ2-7): GAGVSQSPRYKVAKRGQDVALRCDPISGHVSLFWYQQALGQGPEFLTYFQNEAQLDKSGLPSDRFFAERPEGSVSTLKIQRTQQEDSAVYLCASSLPRGGSYEQYFGPGTRLTVT.

The chain employs TRBV29-1 and TRBJ1-2; 9 nucleotides match TRBD1. Germline CDR1 reads SQVTM; CDR2 reads ANQGSEA. The CDR3 contains 16 residues. The V segment lost 0 bases and the J segment 6 bases; nucleotides outside the gene matches: 11. The CDR3 loop reads CSVEDRDRVLSDGYTF. CDR3 DNA sequence: TGCAGCGTTGAAGATAGGGACAGGGTCCTCTCTGATGGCTACACCTTC.

The rearrangement joins TRBV7-3 to TRBJ2-5; D unresolved. Trimming removed 2 bases from V and 0 bases from J, with 7 bases in between. Germline loops: CDR1 SGHTA, CDR2 FQGTGA. The CDR3 runs to 14 residues. The CDR3 loop is CASSLGPYQETQYF. DNA for the CDR3: TGTGCCAGCAGCTTAGGCCCGTACCAAGAGACCCAGTACTTC.

The CDR3 nucleotides read TGTGCCAGCAGTGAAGCGAACTTCGTCATCTATGGCTACACCTTC. Its translation: CASSEANFVIYGYTF. V is TRBV2 and J is TRBJ1-2; no firm D call. Trimming pared 0 bases from V and 4 bases from J, leaving 12 bases between. The CDR3 sequence is 15 residues long. The V gene's germline CDR1 is SNHLY and CDR2 FYNNEI.

This clone has a single count. The chain couples TRBV7-2 to TRBJ2-1, with a tentative D call TRBD1 (6 bases). Deletions cut 5 bases from V and 1 base from J, with 9 bases between. The germline gives CDR1 SGHTA, CDR2 FQGNSA. The CDR3 spans 14 residues. CDR3 sequence reads: CASSIRGSYNEQFF. CDR3 sequence (DNA): TGTGCCAGCAGCATAAGGGGGTCCTACAATGAGCAGTTCTTC.

The V gene is TRBV7-6, the J gene TRBJ1-3; D is unclear. Germline CDR1 is SGHVS and CDR2 is FNYEAQ. V lost 5 bases to trimming and J lost 3 bases, with 11 bases between them. The CDR3 extends over 14 amino acids. CDR3 in amino acids: CASSPPGYGNTIYF. CDR3 bases: TGTGCCAGCAGCCCTCCGGGATATGGAAACACCATATATTTT.

This rearrangement joins TRBV30 to TRBJ1-2, with 10 bases that match TRBD1. Per germline, CDR1 GTSNPN and CDR2 SVGIG (reference sequence). Losses at the gene ends were 4 bases for V and 3 bases for J; bases not matched to a gene: 17. The CDR3 sequence is 18 residues long. CDR3 protein: CAWNDFSGQGEIHYGYTF. In nucleotides, the CDR3 is TGTGCCTGGAACGATTTTTCTGGACAGGGGGAGATCCACTATGGCTACACCTTC.

The chain uses TRBV5-1 and TRBJ2-5, with 8 bases lining up with TRBD1. The V segment lost 2 bases and the J segment 4 bases; nucleotides outside the gene matches: 4. In germline, CDR1 is SGHRS, CDR2 YFSETQ. The CDR3 spans 14 residues. CDR3 in amino acids: CASSFGQGGETQYF. DNA of the CDR3: TGCGCCAGCAGCTTCGGACAGGGTGGAGAGACCCAGTACTTC. Using reference TRBV5-1 and TRBJ2-5 for the parts outside the CDR3, the full variable domain is KAGVTQTPRYLIKTRGQQVTLSCSPISGHRSVSWYQQTPGQGLQFLFEYFSETQRNKGNFPGRFSGRQFSNSRSEMNVSTLELGDSALYLCASSFGQGGETQYFGPGTRLLVL.

The chain carries TRBV7-2 and TRBJ2-1, with a tentative D call TRBD2 (6 bases). Per the germline V gene, CDR1 is SGHTA and CDR2 is FQGNSA. V lost 6 bases and J lost 9, with 12 bases in between. The CDR3 consists of 12 residues. The CDR3, as DNA: TGTGCCAGCAGTTCCCTAGCGTTTGAGCAGTTCTTC. It codes for CASSSLAFEQFF.

The CDR3 loop is CASSLGTSGQETQYF. CDR3 DNA: TGTGCCAGCAGCCTCGGGACTAGCGGGCAAGAGACCCAGTACTTC. The J gene is TRBJ2-5, the V gene TRBV7-3, with 12 bases lining up with TRBD2. J was trimmed by 2 bases and V by 5 bases; bases with no gene match: 3. The CDR3 consists of 15 residues. Germline CDR1 reads SGHTA; CDR2 reads FQGTGA.

V usage is TRBV7-9 and J usage is TRBJ2-3; 10 bases match TRBD2. With 2 bases clipped from V and 5 bases from J, the junction kept 10 bases outside the gene matches. The germline gives CDR1 SEHNR, CDR2 FQNEAQ (reference sequence). The CDR3 contains 17 residues. The CDR3 DNA is TGTGCCAGCAGCTTAAAAGGAGCGGGAGGGCCGGTAGATACGCAGTATTTT. Its translation: CASSLKGAGGPVDTQYF.

The chain employs TRBV7-2 and TRBJ1-1; D gene unclear. V was shortened by 3 bases and J by 1 base, with 6 bases between the two germline ends. CDR3 length equals 13 residues. Germline V gene lookup returns CDR1 SGHTA and CDR2 FQGNSA. The CDR3 protein is CASSFGRNTEAFF. The CDR3 DNA follows: TGTGCCAGCAGCTTTGGTAGGAACACTGAAGCTTTCTTT.

This clone was counted only a few times. V gene TRBV5-6 combines with J gene TRBJ1-5, with D perhaps TRBD1 (6 bases). The V gene's germline CDR1 is SGHDT and CDR2 YYEEEE. The V gene lost 4 bases and the J gene lost 2 bases, with 13 bases spanning the gap. CDR3 size: 15 residues. Here the CDR3 reads CASSTTPGGNQPQHF. In DNA, the CDR3 is TGTGCCAGCAGCACCACCCCAGGGGGCAATCAGCCCCAGCATTTT.

This sequence joins TRBV6-4 and TRBJ2-7; 7 bases are shared with TRBD1. The germline V gene encodes CDR1 MRHNA and CDR2 SNTAGT. The junction had 17 bases not matched to a gene; V was cut back by 2 bases and J by 1 base. This CDR3 is 19 amino acids long. The CDR3 DNA reads TGTGCCAGCAGTGACCAGAGCGACAGGGATAATTTTGCGTCCTACGAGCAGTACTTC. As protein: CASSDQSDRDNFASYEQYF.

This clone appeared a few times. CDR3 loop: CASSDPPRGNEQFF. CDR3 nucleotides: TGTGCCAGCAGTGACCCGCCCCGGGGGAATGAGCAGTTCTTC. This sequence joins TRBV2 and TRBJ2-1; weak D call: TRBD2 (6 bases). The CDR3 is 14 residues long. The V end was cut by 3 bases, the J end by 7 bases, with 13 bases between. In germline, CDR1 is SNHLY, CDR2 FYNNEI.

In regard to this clone: Other DNA sequences within the sample encode an identical CDR3. This sequence joins TRBV6-6 and TRBJ2-3, with D possibly being TRBD1 (5 bases). This CDR3 is built from 14 residues. The germline V gene has CDR1 MNHNY and CDR2 SVGAGI (reference sequence). The ends were cut back, 4 bases at V and 5 bases at J, with 13 bases in the middle. This CDR3 is CASSFRVIGDTQYF. The CDR3 coding sequence is TGTGCCAGCAGTTTCAGGGTTATAGGAGATACGCAGTATTTT.

In this sample, this clone turned up a few times. J is TRBJ1-2 and V is TRBV11-2, with TRBD1 as a possible D gene (5 bases). Germline CDR1 is SGHAT and CDR2 is FQNNGV. CDR3 length equals 16 residues. V lost 0 bases and J 4 bases, leaving 15 bases between the germline ends. As DNA, the CDR3 is TGTGCCAGCAGCTTAGATTTGGAGACAGCTCTCTATGGCTACACCTTC. It yields the protein CASSLDLETALYGYTF. Together with reference TRBV11-2 and TRBJ1-2, the CDR3 gives the full variable domain: EAGVAQSPRYKIIEKRQSVAFWCNPISGHATLYWYQQILGQGPKLLIQFQNNGVVDDSQLPKDRFSAERLKGVDSTLKIQPAKLEDSAVYLCASSLDLETALYGYTFGSGTRLTVV.